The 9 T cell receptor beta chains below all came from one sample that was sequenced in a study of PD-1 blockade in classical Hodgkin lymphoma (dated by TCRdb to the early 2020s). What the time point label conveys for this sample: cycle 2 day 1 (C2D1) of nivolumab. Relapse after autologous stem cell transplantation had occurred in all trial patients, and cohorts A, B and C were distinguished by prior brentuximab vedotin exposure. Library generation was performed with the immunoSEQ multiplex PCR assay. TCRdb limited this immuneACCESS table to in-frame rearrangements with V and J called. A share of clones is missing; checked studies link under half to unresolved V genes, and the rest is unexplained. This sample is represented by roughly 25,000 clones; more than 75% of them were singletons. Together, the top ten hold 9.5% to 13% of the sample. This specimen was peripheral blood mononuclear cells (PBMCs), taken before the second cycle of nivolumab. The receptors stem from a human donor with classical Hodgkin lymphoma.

As DNA, the CDR3 is TGTGCCAGCAGCTTGGGGACAGGGACCTATGGCTACACCTTC. It codes for CASSLGTGTYGYTF. The chain uses TRBV7-8 and TRBJ1-2, with 9 nucleotides matching TRBD1. The CDR3 spans 14 residues. Trimming took 3 bases from V and 4 from J; bases not matched to a gene: 3. Germline values: CDR1 SGHVS, CDR2 FQNEAQ.

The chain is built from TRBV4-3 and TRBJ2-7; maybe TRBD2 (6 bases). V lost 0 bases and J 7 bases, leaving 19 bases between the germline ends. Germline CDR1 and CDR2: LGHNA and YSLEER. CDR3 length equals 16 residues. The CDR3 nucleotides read TGCGCCAGCAGCCAAGATTGGGGGGTAGCCTTTGATGAGCAGTACTTC. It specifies CASSQDWGVAFDEQYF.

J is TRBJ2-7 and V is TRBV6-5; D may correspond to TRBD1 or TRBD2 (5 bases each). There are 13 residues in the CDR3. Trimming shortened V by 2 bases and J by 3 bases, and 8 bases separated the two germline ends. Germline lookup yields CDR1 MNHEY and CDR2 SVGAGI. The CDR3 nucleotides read TGTGCCAGCAGTTACGGGACCCTCTACGAGCAGTACTTC. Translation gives CASSYGTLYEQYF.

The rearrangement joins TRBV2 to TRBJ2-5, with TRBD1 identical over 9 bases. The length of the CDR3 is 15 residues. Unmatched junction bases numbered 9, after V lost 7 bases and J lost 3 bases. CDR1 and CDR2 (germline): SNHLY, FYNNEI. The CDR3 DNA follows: TGTGCCAGCACCGCATCGGGACAGGGTGAAGAGACCCAGTACTTC. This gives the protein CASTASGQGEETQYF.

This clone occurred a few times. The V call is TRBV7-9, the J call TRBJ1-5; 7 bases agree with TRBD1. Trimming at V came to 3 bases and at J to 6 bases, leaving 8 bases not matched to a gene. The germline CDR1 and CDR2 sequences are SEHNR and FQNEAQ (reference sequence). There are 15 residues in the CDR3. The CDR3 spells CASSFGEGASQPQHF. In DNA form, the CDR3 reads TGTGCCAGCAGCTTCGGAGAGGGGGCGAGTCAGCCCCAGCATTTT.

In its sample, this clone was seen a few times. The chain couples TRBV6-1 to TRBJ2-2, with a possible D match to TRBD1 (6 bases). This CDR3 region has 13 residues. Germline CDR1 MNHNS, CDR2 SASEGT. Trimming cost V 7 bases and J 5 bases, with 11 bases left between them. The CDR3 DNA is TGTGCCAGCAACAGGGCCGGAACCGGGGAGCTGTTTTTT. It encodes CASNRAGTGELFF.

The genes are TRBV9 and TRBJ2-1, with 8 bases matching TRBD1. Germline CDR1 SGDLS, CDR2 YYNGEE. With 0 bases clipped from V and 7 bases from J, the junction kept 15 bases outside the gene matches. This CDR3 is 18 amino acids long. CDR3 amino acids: CASSVEITGTGNLNEQFF. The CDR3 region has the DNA TGTGCCAGCAGCGTAGAGATAACCGGGACAGGAAATTTGAATGAGCAGTTCTTC.

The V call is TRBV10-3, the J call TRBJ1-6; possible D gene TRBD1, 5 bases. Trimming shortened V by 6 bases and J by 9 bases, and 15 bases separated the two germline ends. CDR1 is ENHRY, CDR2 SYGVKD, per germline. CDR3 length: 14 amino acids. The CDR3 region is CAISPAGVGSPLHF. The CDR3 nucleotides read TGTGCCATCAGCCCGGCGGGGGTAGGTTCACCCCTCCACTTT.

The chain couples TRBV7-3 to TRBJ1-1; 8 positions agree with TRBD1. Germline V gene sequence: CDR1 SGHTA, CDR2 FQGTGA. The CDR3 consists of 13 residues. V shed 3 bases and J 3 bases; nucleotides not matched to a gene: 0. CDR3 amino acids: CASSLTGDTEAFF. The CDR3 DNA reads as TGTGCCAGCAGCTTGACAGGGGACACTGAAGCTTTCTTT.